This T cell receptor beta chain derives from a study of shared clonotypes between healthy human individuals. A split of CD4+ cells into CD45RA+ naive and CD45RA-negative memory subsets was performed. This CDR3 is 13 amino acids long. The ends were cut back, 4 bases at V and 4 bases at J, with 11 bases in the middle. Per the germline V gene, CDR1 is GTSNPN and CDR2 is SVGIG (reference sequence). The table came from immunoSEQ multiplex PCR; TCRdb's copy has only in-frame clones and leaves some out. Here the sample spans 190,000 or so clones, around 63% being singletons. This receptor was identified in a man between 25 and 39 years old in good health. Input material: memory CD4+ T cells sorted from blood. Subset defined: CD45RA-negative fraction. The J gene is TRBJ1-5, the V gene TRBV30, with D hard to call. CDR3 nucleotide sequence: TGTGCCTGGAACCAAGGGCATAATCAGCCCCAGCATTTT. Its protein is CAWNQGHNQPQHF.